Shown below are 24 T cell receptor beta chains from a single sample sequenced in a study of blood T cell repertoires in COVID-19. Sequencing used immunoSEQ multiplex PCR; TCRdb keeps in-frame clones, though not all of them. The data show about 480,000 clones, with around 89% seen just once and about 4.5% held by the top ten. The source material was peripheral blood. These receptors were obtained from a woman aged 25 to 39 with acute or convalescent COVID-19.

This chain connects TRBV10-1 to TRBJ2-3; no clear D gene. Germline lookup yields CDR1 WNHNN and CDR2 SYGVQD (reference sequence). This CDR3 is 15 amino acids long. The V end lost 2 bases, the J end lost 5 bases, and 14 bases lay between the germline ends. CDR3 loop: CASSETNPTEDTQYF. The DNA for the CDR3 is TGCGCCAGCAGTGAGACTAACCCTACGGAAGATACGCAGTATTTT.

The rearrangement links TRBV10-1 to TRBJ2-1; D uncertain. Trimming left V 4 bases short and J 0 bases short, with 10 bases between. CDR1 and CDR2 from the germline V gene are WNHNN and SYGVQD (reference sequence). The CDR3 has 15 amino acids. The CDR3 nucleotides are TGCGCCAGCAGTGTGTTGAGAGGCTCCTACAATGAGCAGTTCTTC. Its translation is CASSVLRGSYNEQFF.

This clone showed up just once. The CDR3 loop reads CASKIGQGGNTEAFF. The CDR3 DNA follows: TGTGCCAGTAAGATTGGGCAGGGCGGGAACACTGAAGCTTTCTTT. The chain joins TRBV19 to TRBJ1-1; TRBD1 is a possible D gene (5 bases). Per germline, CDR1 LNHDA and CDR2 SQIVND (reference sequence). The CDR3 sequence is 15 residues long. Trimming pared 7 bases from V and 1 base from J, leaving 16 bases between.

The J gene is TRBJ2-2, the V gene TRBV9; D is undetermined. Trimming left V 1 base short and J 0 bases short, with 10 bases between. The V gene's germline CDR1 is SGDLS and CDR2 YYNGEE. The CDR3 runs to 16 residues. The DNA of the CDR3 is TGTGCCAGCAGCGTAAATTACTTTCCGAACACCGGGGAGCTGTTTTTT. Protein: CASSVNYFPNTGELFF. The complete variable domain, with remaining parts taken from reference TRBV9 and TRBJ2-2, reads DSGVTQTPKHLITATGQRVTLRCSPRSGDLSVYWYQQSLDQGLQFLIQYYNGEERAKGNILERFSAQQFPDLHSELNLSSLELGDSALYFCASSVNYFPNTGELFFGEGSRLTVL.

CDR3 sequence reads: CATSDLAGGGTGELFF. The CDR3 nucleotides are TGTGCCACCAGTGATTTGGCAGGGGGTGGAACCGGGGAGCTGTTTTTT. This chain links TRBV24-1 with TRBJ2-2; 7 bases agree with TRBD1. The CDR3 consists of 16 residues. V shed 0 bases and J 5 bases; nucleotides not matched to a gene: 5. CDR1 and CDR2 from the germline V gene are KGHDR and SFDVKD.

The chain is built from TRBV11-2 and TRBJ2-1; 7 nucleotides match TRBD1. CDR3 length: 16 amino acids. Unmatched junction bases numbered 14, after V lost 5 bases and J lost 7 bases. Germline loops: CDR1 SGHAT, CDR2 FQNNGV. The CDR3 reads CASSPPRQGFGNEQFF. For the CDR3, the DNA is TGTGCCAGCAGCCCTCCCCGACAGGGATTTGGTAATGAGCAGTTCTTC.

J is TRBJ1-1 and V is TRBV2; 7 bases fit TRBD1. Germline-derived CDR1 and CDR2 are SNHLY and FYNNEI. The V and J ends lost 7 bases and 10 bases, in that order; junction bases with no gene match: 12. This CDR3 has 13 amino acids. Here the CDR3 reads CASNPDRASRAFF. CDR3 in DNA: TGTGCCAGCAACCCAGACAGGGCGAGTCGAGCTTTCTTT.

The chain employs TRBV6-1 and TRBJ1-5, with D possibly being TRBD1 (5 bases). The CDR3 loop spans 16 amino acids. CDR1 MNHNS and CDR2 SASEGT come from the germline V gene. Between the trimmed V and J ends, which lost 4 bases and 0 bases, there was a span of 13 bases. The CDR3 region has the DNA TGTGCCAGCAGTGTCACAGGAGCCTATAGCAATCAGCCCCAGCATTTT. Its protein is CASSVTGAYSNQPQHF.

This sequence joins TRBV2 and TRBJ2-3; D may be TRBD2 (6 bases). Between the trimmed V and J ends, which lost 5 bases and 2 bases, there was a span of 23 bases. CDR3 size: 18 residues. From germline, CDR1 is SNHLY and CDR2 FYNNEI. CDR3 amino acids: CASSIKTGDLHSTDTQYF. Here the CDR3 DNA reads TGTGCCAGCAGTATCAAAACTGGGGACTTACACTCCACAGATACGCAGTATTTT.

This clone was seen a handful of times. The rearrangement links TRBV13 to TRBJ2-7, with D possibly being TRBD1 (6 bases). Germline CDR1 PRHDT, CDR2 FYEKMQ (reference sequence). V shed 4 bases and J shed 2 bases, with 15 bases lying between them. The CDR3 totals 15 residues. DNA for the CDR3: TGTGCCAGCAGCTCCCTCGGGACACCCACCTACGAGCAGTACTTC. Its translation: CASSSLGTPTYEQYF.

This chain joins TRBV27 and TRBJ2-7; 7 positions agree with TRBD1. J gave up 1 base and V 5 bases, and 8 bases lay outside the gene matches. The CDR3 runs 15 residues. The germline gives CDR1 MNHEY, CDR2 SMNVEV (reference sequence). Written as DNA, the CDR3 is TGTGCCAGCAGTCCACGCCCACAGGGGTCCTACGAGCAGTACTTC. Its protein is CASSPRPQGSYEQYF.

This chain uses TRBV24-1 with TRBJ2-5; D possibly corresponds to TRBD2 (6 bases). Germline values: CDR1 KGHDR, CDR2 SFDVKD. This CDR3 has 13 residues. V was pared by 9 bases and J by 4 bases, with 14 bases between. CDR3: CATATGVGETQYF. Here the CDR3 DNA reads TGTGCCACCGCGACGGGGGTCGGAGAGACCCAGTACTTC.

V and J are TRBV6-5 and TRBJ1-1; D is unclear. Deletions cut 4 bases from V and 1 base from J, with 7 bases between. This CDR3 has 13 residues. Germline CDR1 MNHEY, CDR2 SVGAGI. The CDR3 DNA reads as TGTGCCAGCAGTTTGACACAGAACACTGAAGCTTTCTTT. Translated, it gives CASSLTQNTEAFF.

The chain links TRBV6-6 to TRBJ2-7; D perhaps matches TRBD1 (6 bases). This CDR3 comprises 14 residues. V was trimmed by 7 bases and J by 0 bases, leaving 13 bases between them. Germline V gene lookup returns CDR1 MNHNY and CDR2 SVGAGI (reference sequence). Here the CDR3 DNA reads TGTGCCAGCACCCAACAGGGCTCCTCCTACGAGCAGTACTTC. This codes for CASTQQGSSYEQYF.

V usage is TRBV3-1 (or the pseudogene TRBV3-2) and J usage is TRBJ1-6, with 12 bases that match TRBD1. After removal of 0 bases from V and 9 bases from J, the junction contained 6 bases not matched to a gene. Germline V gives CDR1 LGHDT, CDR2 YNNKEL (reference sequence). This CDR3 is built from 17 residues. Written as DNA, the CDR3 is TGTGCCAGCAGCCAAGAAGGGGACAGGGGGCTAGGTTCACCCCTCCACTTT. Residues: CASSQEGDRGLGSPLHF.

J is TRBJ1-3 and V is TRBV30; no reliable D call. Germline V CDR1 and CDR2: GTSNPN, SVGIG (reference sequence). The CDR3 extends over 14 amino acids. Trimming cost V 5 bases and J 0 bases, with 11 bases left between them. CDR3 loop: CAWVDGASGNTIYF. The CDR3 bases are TGTGCCTGGGTTGACGGAGCCTCTGGAAACACCATATATTTT.

The chain uses TRBV27 and TRBJ2-3, with D hard to call. The length of the CDR3 is 13 residues. Trimming removed 8 bases from V and 5 bases from J, with 14 bases in between. Germline-derived CDR1 and CDR2 are MNHEY and SMNVEV (reference sequence). The CDR3 nucleotides read TGTGCCAGCCGGAAGAGCAGACAAGATACGCAGTATTTT. Translating it yields CASRKSRQDTQYF.

DNA for the CDR3: TGTGCCAGCTCACCCCCGACACCAGATACGCAGTATTTT. It is translated as CASSPPTPDTQYF. The genes are TRBV18 and TRBJ2-3, with D uncertain. Per germline, CDR1 KGHSH and CDR2 LQKENI. Deletions cut 3 bases from V and 4 bases from J, with 8 bases between. The CDR3 runs to 13 residues.

V and J are TRBV4-1 and TRBJ2-7; 8 bases agree with TRBD1. CDR1 MGHRA and CDR2 YSYEKL come from the germline V gene. J lost 2 bases, V lost 1 base, and 4 bases had no gene match. This CDR3 is 15 amino acids long. The CDR3 nucleotides read TGCGCCAGCAGCCAAGTTAGACAGGGGCCCTACGAGCAGTACTTC. It is translated as CASSQVRQGPYEQYF.

The genes are TRBV5-1 and TRBJ1-1; 7 positions agree with TRBD1. With 7 bases clipped from V and 1 base from J, the junction kept 10 bases outside the gene matches. Germline lookup yields CDR1 SGHRS and CDR2 YFSETQ. The CDR3 totals 15 residues. The CDR3 region is CASSRTGAWNTEAFF. DNA of the CDR3: TGCGCCAGCTCTAGAACAGGGGCGTGGAACACTGAAGCTTTCTTT.

This clone was observed once. This chain connects TRBV27 to TRBJ2-1; D is perhaps TRBD2 (7 bases). Germline CDR1 MNHEY, CDR2 SMNVEV (reference sequence). The CDR3 sequence is 16 residues long. The V end was cut by 6 bases, the J end by 6 bases, with 21 bases between. The DNA for the CDR3 is TGTGCCAGCAGCCCGGCCGCGGGGGCCCCCCTCAATGAGCAGTTCTTC. Encoded protein: CASSPAAGAPLNEQFF.

The V gene is TRBV7-2, the J gene TRBJ2-3; a possible D gene is TRBD1 (5 bases). The CDR3 is 12 amino acids. Deletions cut 3 bases from V and 11 bases from J, with 12 bases between. Germline CDR1 is SGHTA and CDR2 is FQGNSA. The CDR3 DNA follows: TGTGCCAGCAGCTTGATTGGGCAGGGGCAGTATTTT. Translated, it gives CASSLIGQGQYF.

The chain carries TRBV1 and TRBJ2-5; whether TRBD2, the table's D call, matches the DNA was not checked. TRBV1 is a pseudogene. This CDR3 comprises 15 residues. The CDR3 loop reads CTSSQVEDYQETQYF. CDR3 nucleotides: TGCACCAGCAGCCAAGTTGAGGACTACCAAGAGACCCAGTACTTC.

The gene calls are TRBV7-8 and TRBJ1-5; D might be TRBD1 (5 bases). Trimming took 6 bases from V and 13 from J, leaving 16 bases between them. The germline V gene encodes CDR1 SGHVS and CDR2 FQNEAQ. This CDR3 spans 12 amino acids. The CDR3 loop is CASSSEGTLQHF. For the CDR3, the DNA is TGTGCCAGCAGTTCGGAGGGGACCCTTCAGCATTTT.